These T cell receptor beta chains were read from a single sample in a study of blood T cell repertoires in COVID-19. The data were produced by immunoSEQ multiplex PCR, yet TCRdb's version contains in-frame clones alone and is incomplete. The sample includes 200,000 or so clones, roughly 80% of them seen just once. Material for sequencing was PBMCs or T cells enriched from blood (not recorded which). Receptor source: a woman aged 40 to 50 with acute COVID-19. The CDR3 runs from the conserved cysteine through the conserved F or W. A D gene is named only where the DNA matches it firmly. A clone size is listed for some rows: how often the clone was seen (once, few, many), or a class if it is expanded.

V gene	J gene	clone size	D gene	CDR3 protein	CDR3 DNA
TRBV18	TRBJ1-2	-	-	CASSPRANYGYTF	TGTGCCAGCTCACCGAGAGCTAACTATGGCTACACCTTC
TRBV5-5	TRBJ1-6	-	-	CASSLTENYNSPLHF	TGTGCCAGCAGCTTGACAGAGAACTATAATTCACCCCTCCACTTT
TRBV18	TRBJ2-5	-	TRBD2	CASSPLLATQETQYF	TGTGCCAGCTCGCCACTACTAGCGACTCAAGAGACCCAGTACTTC
TRBV27	TRBJ2-7	-	TRBD2	CASSPRTSGRAWYEQYF	TGTGCCAGCAGTCCCAGGACTAGCGGGAGGGCCTGGTACGAGCAGTACTTC
TRBV28	TRBJ2-6	-	-	CASSLDRANVLTF	TGTGCCAGCAGCCTGGACAGGGCCAACGTCCTGACTTTC
TRBV7-2	TRBJ2-7	once	TRBD1	CASRVTGGAQGQYF	TGTGCCAGCAGAGTGACAGGGGGCGCGCAGGGGCAGTACTTC
TRBV19	TRBJ1-4	-	TRBD1	CASSGTGNEKLFF	TGTGCCAGTAGCGGGACAGGGAATGAAAAACTGTTTTTT
TRBV30	TRBJ2-5	few	TRBD2	CAWSVRTRETQYF	TGTGCCTGGAGTGTACGGACTAGAGAGACCCAGTACTTC
TRBV7-9	TRBJ2-1	-	-	CASSLASNEQFF	TGTGCCAGCAGCTTAGCGAGCAATGAGCAGTTCTTC
TRBV5-1	TRBJ2-2	-	TRBD2	CASSPGTTNTGELFF	TGCGCCAGCAGCCCCGGGACTACCAACACCGGGGAGCTGTTTTTT
TRBV28	TRBJ1-5	-	-	CASSLSGSFNQPQHF	TGTGCCAGCAGTTTATCAGGCAGCTTCAATCAGCCCCAGCATTTT
TRBV4-2	TRBJ1-1	-	-	CASSHRTQAEATEAFF	TGTGCCAGCAGCCACCGAACCCAGGCGGAGGCCACTGAAGCTTTCTTT
TRBV30	TRBJ2-7	-	-	CAWNVRGLPTREQYF	TGTGCCTGGAACGTTCGTGGACTCCCCACTCGGGAGCAGTACTTC
TRBV7-2	TRBJ2-1	many	TRBD1	CASRDLLSSGTGTYNEQFF	TGTGCCAGCAGGGACCTTCTCTCCTCCGGGACAGGAACCTACAATGAGCAGTTCTTC
TRBV5-1	TRBJ2-2	-	-	CASSLPAGELFF	TGCGCCAGCAGCTTGCCGGCCGGGGAGCTGTTTTTT
TRBV4-3	TRBJ1-1	-	-	CASSQDRGNTEAFF	TGCGCCAGCAGCCAAGATAGGGGTAACACTGAAGCTTTCTTT
TRBV28	TRBJ2-7	-	-	CASSLKGNEQYF	TGTGCCAGCAGTTTAAAGGGGAACGAGCAGTACTTC
TRBV7-2	TRBJ2-5	-	TRBD1	CASSLEGTGGETQYF	TGTGCCAGCAGCTTAGAGGGAACAGGGGGCGAGACCCAGTACTTC
TRBV28	TRBJ1-2	-	TRBD1	CASSFRDRGFYGYTF	TGTGCCAGCAGTTTCCGAGACAGGGGTTTCTATGGCTACACCTTC
TRBV15	TRBJ1-6	-	-	CATSRDIQGTSPLHF	TGTGCCACCAGCAGAGATATCCAGGGAACTTCACCCCTCCACTTT
TRBV2	TRBJ1-1	-	-	CASTPLGEAFF	TGTGCCAGCACCCCGCTCGGGGAAGCTTTCTTT
TRBV7-2	TRBJ2-7	-	TRBD1	CAVRDSLYEQYF	TGTGCCGTACGGGACAGCCTCTACGAGCAGTACTTC
TRBV6-5	TRBJ1-6	once	-	CASSTDRRRLHF	TGTGCCAGCAGTACTGACAGGAGACGCCTCCACTTT
TRBV5-1	TRBJ1-3	-	TRBD1	CASSLTGTASSGNTIYF	TGCGCCAGCAGCCTCACCGGGACAGCGAGCTCTGGAAACACCATATATTTT
TRBV7-3	TRBJ2-2	-	-	CASSSGVGELFF	TGTGCCAGCTCTTCCGGGGTTGGGGAGCTGTTTTTT
TRBV7-8	TRBJ2-3	-	-	CASSLGLSTDTQYF	TGTGCCAGCAGCTTGGGACTGAGCACAGATACGCAGTATTTT
TRBV5-1	TRBJ1-3	-	TRBD1	CASSLAPQGISGNTIYF	TGCGCCAGCAGCTTGGCCCCACAGGGGATATCTGGAAACACCATATATTTT
TRBV30	TRBJ1-1	-	TRBD1	CAWSDPGQGDTEAFF	TGTGCCTGGAGCGATCCGGGACAGGGGGACACTGAAGCTTTCTTT
TRBV28	TRBJ2-7	-	-	CASSGGSLNEQYF	TGTGCCAGCAGTGGAGGGAGCCTTAACGAGCAGTACTTC
TRBV5-1	TRBJ2-7	-	TRBD1	CASSLGTGGLDEQYF	TGCGCCAGCAGCTTGGGGACAGGGGGCTTGGACGAGCAGTACTTC
TRBV4-1	TRBJ2-1	-	TRBD1	CASSQEGTGNEQFF	TGCGCCAGCAGCCAAGAAGGGACAGGTAATGAGCAGTTCTTC
TRBV11-2	TRBJ1-2	-	TRBD1	CASSGQGGVYTF	TGTGCCAGCAGCGGACAGGGAGGGGTCTACACCTTC
TRBV24-1	TRBJ2-1	-	TRBD1	CATASGTGVNNEQFF	TGTGCCACCGCTTCGGGGACAGGGGTTAACAATGAGCAGTTCTTC
TRBV30	TRBJ2-5	-	TRBD1	CAWSGTGFQETQYF	TGTGCCTGGAGCGGGACAGGGTTTCAAGAGACCCAGTACTTC
TRBV7-8	TRBJ2-7	-	-	CASSFQQSSYEQYF	TGTGCCAGCAGTTTCCAACAGAGCTCCTACGAGCAGTACTTC
TRBV3-1/TRBV3-2	TRBJ1-4	-	TRBD1	CASSGTARSEKLFF	TGTGCCAGCAGTGGGACAGCCAGGAGTGAAAAACTGTTTTTT
TRBV19	TRBJ1-2	-	-	CASSQGQSRGGYTF	TGTGCCAGTAGTCAAGGACAGTCGAGGGGCGGCTACACCTTC
TRBV7-9	TRBJ1-5	-	-	CASSLGGPGPWSNQPQHF	TGTGCCAGCAGCTTAGGGGGGCCGGGACCTTGGAGCAATCAGCCCCAGCATTTT
TRBV7-9	TRBJ2-3	-	TRBD2	CASSLAISGGARVTDTQYF	TGTGCCAGCAGCTTAGCCATTAGCGGGGGGGCAAGGGTCACAGATACGCAGTATTTT
TRBV30	TRBJ2-3	-	-	CAWSPSFYTDTQYF	TGTGCCTGGAGTCCTAGCTTTTACACAGATACGCAGTATTTT
TRBV25-1	TRBJ1-6	-	-	CASSEFHPGVSPLHF	TGTGCCAGCAGTGAATTTCACCCAGGCGTTTCACCCCTCCACTTT
TRBV10-3	TRBJ1-5	-	TRBD1	CAISESTGNQPQHF	TGTGCCATCAGTGAGTCGACAGGGAATCAGCCCCAGCATTTT
TRBV14	TRBJ1-3	-	TRBD1	CASSQEKETGKIYGAGNTIYF	TGTGCCAGCAGCCAAGAAAAGGAGACAGGGAAGATATACGGGGCTGGAAACACCATATATTTT
TRBV4-3	TRBJ1-2	-	TRBD1	CASSQSGQSYGYTF	TGCGCCAGCAGCCAGTCGGGACAGAGCTATGGCTACACCTTC
TRBV15	TRBJ2-3	-	-	CATSRGTGNTDTQYF	TGTGCCACCAGCAGAGGAACCGGGAACACAGATACGCAGTATTTT
TRBV6-5	TRBJ1-1	-	-	CASIEQGRYTEAFF	TGTGCCAGCATCGAACAGGGAAGATACACTGAAGCTTTCTTT
TRBV11-2	TRBJ1-6	-	TRBD1	CASTSGQGRSSYNSPLHF	TGTGCCAGCACCTCCGGACAGGGCAGGAGCTCCTATAATTCACCCCTCCACTTT
TRBV4-3	TRBJ2-2	-	-	CASSQDGAITGELFF	TGCGCCAGCAGCCAAGATGGGGCCATCACCGGGGAGCTGTTTTTT
TRBV5-6	TRBJ2-6	-	-	CASSLVAVNSGANVLTF	TGTGCCAGCAGCTTGGTTGCGGTCAACTCTGGGGCCAACGTCCTGACTTTC
TRBV2	TRBJ1-4	-	TRBD1	CASSPDRGREKLFF	TGTGCCAGCAGCCCTGACAGGGGGAGAGAAAAACTGTTTTTT
TRBV10-1	TRBJ1-2	few	-	CASSEWWAGNYGYTF	TGCGCCAGCAGTGAGTGGTGGGCAGGGAACTATGGCTACACCTTC
TRBV5-6	TRBJ2-1	-	TRBD2	CASSSKRERHNEQFF	TGTGCCAGCAGCTCAAAGCGGGAGCGCCACAATGAGCAGTTCTTC
TRBV19	TRBJ2-2	-	TRBD1	CASSIGGQSTGELFF	TGTGCCAGTAGTATAGGGGGACAGAGCACCGGGGAGCTGTTTTTT